This TCR beta chain originates from a study of untreated major depressive disorder. General observations from the study: Depressed patients' CD4+ T cells carried increased TRBV05-01 (Vbeta 5.1) usage versus control CD4+ T cells.

Notes on this clone: Its antigen is still unknown.

This table comes from immunoSEQ multiplex PCR, and its TCRdb copy is limited to in-frame clones, with some not included. The sample lists around 13,000 clones, under 95% seen once, with under 2% in the top ten. CDR3 size: 16 residues. V was pared by 0 bases and J by 2 bases, with 11 bases between. Per germline, CDR1 LGHNA and CDR2 YSLEER. This TCR came from a woman aged 25 to 39 with major depressive disorder. The chain carries TRBV4-3 and TRBJ1-5; a possible D gene is TRBD1 (5 bases). The sequenced sample was CD4+ T cells from PBMCs. CDR3 loop: CASSQDLRGGNQPQHF. DNA for the CDR3: TGCGCCAGCAGCCAAGATCTGAGGGGCGGCAATCAGCCCCAGCATTTT.